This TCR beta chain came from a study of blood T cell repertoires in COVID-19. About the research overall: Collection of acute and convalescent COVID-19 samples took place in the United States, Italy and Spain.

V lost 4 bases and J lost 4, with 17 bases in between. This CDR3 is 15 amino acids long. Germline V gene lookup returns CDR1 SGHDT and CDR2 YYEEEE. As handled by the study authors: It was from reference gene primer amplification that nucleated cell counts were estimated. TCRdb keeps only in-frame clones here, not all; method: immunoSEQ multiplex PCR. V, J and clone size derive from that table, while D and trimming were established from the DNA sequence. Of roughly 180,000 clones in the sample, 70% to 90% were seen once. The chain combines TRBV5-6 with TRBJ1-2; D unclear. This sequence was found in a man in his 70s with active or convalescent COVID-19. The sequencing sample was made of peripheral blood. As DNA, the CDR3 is TGTGCCAGCAGCCCCCGGATATGGGCAGTCTATGGCTACACCTTC. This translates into CASSPRIWAVYGYTF.